The 25 T cell receptor beta chains given below trace back to one sample, sequenced in a study of T cell responses to AZD1222 COVID-19 vaccine. TCRdb's table, derived via immunoSEQ multiplex PCR, lists solely in-frame clones and lacks some. Of 150,000 or so clones listed, 90% are singletons. The sequences come from peripheral blood, collected on day 0 of AZD1222 vaccination. These receptors were obtained from an adult in good health.

The gene calls are TRBV4-1 and TRBJ2-3, with 13 bases identical to TRBD2. Germline V gene lookup returns CDR1 MGHRA and CDR2 YSYEKL. The CDR3 spans 16 residues. Trimming cost V 5 bases and J 6 bases; bases outside gene matches: 8. CDR3 region: CASSYTRTSGGDTQYF. CDR3 in DNA: TGCGCCAGCAGCTACACCAGGACTAGCGGGGGTGATACGCAGTATTTT.

This clone has a handful of counts. The chain is built from TRBV5-6 and TRBJ1-1, with 9 bases lining up with TRBD1. The V and J ends lost 5 bases and 4 bases, in that order; junction bases with no gene match: 9. CDR1 SGHDT and CDR2 YYEEEE come from the germline V gene. CDR3 length equals 15 residues. CDR3 bases: TGTGCCAGCAGTTCAACAGGGGGCGCGGGCACTGAAGCTTTCTTT. Protein sequence: CASSSTGGAGTEAFF.

The rearrangement links TRBV5-1 to TRBJ1-1, with 8 bases lining up with TRBD1. The germline gives CDR1 SGHRS, CDR2 YFSETQ. V lost 4 bases to trimming and J lost 5 bases; unmatched junction nucleotides: 7. This CDR3 spans 14 amino acids. The CDR3 DNA is TGCGCCAGCAGCACAGACAGGGGACTAACTGAAGCTTTCTTT. Its translation is CASSTDRGLTEAFF. Full variable domain (rest looked up from reference TRBV5-1 and TRBJ1-1): KAGVTQTPRYLIKTRGQQVTLSCSPISGHRSVSWYQQTPGQGLQFLFEYFSETQRNKGNFPGRFSGRQFSNSRSEMNVSTLELGDSALYLCASSTDRGLTEAFFGQGTRLTVV.

The rearrangement links TRBV18 to TRBJ1-1; weak D call: TRBD1 (5 bases). Trimming left V 3 bases short and J 0 bases short, with 20 bases between. Germline-derived CDR1 and CDR2 are KGHSH and LQKENI. The CDR3 is 18 amino acids. CDR3 DNA sequence: TGTGCCAGCTCACCCCGGTCTGGCGGGGGAGGGCTGAACACTGAAGCTTTCTTT. This translates into CASSPRSGGGGLNTEAFF.

This chain connects TRBV13 to TRBJ2-3; D is perhaps TRBD1 or TRBD2 (5 bases each). Trimming stripped 2 bases from V and 2 bases from J, with 20 bases between. The CDR3 extends over 18 amino acids. Germline CDR1 reads PRHDT; CDR2 reads FYEKMQ (reference sequence). The CDR3 DNA reads TGTGCCAGCAGCTTACGTCTGCGTGGGGACCTCAACACAGATACGCAGTATTTT. Amino acids: CASSLRLRGDLNTDTQYF.

The chain employs TRBV20-1 and TRBJ2-7; 8 bases map to TRBD1. Germline V gene data show CDR1 as DFQATT and CDR2 as SNEGSKA (reference sequence). V shed 3 bases, J shed 3 bases, and the junction held 4 bases outside the gene matches. The CDR3 is made up of 13 amino acids. The CDR3 sequence: CSASDRGYYEQYF. CDR3 coding DNA: TGCAGTGCTAGTGACAGGGGATACTACGAGCAGTACTTC.

The chain couples TRBV27 to TRBJ1-1, with TRBD1 matching over 8 bases. V lost 5 bases, J lost 10 bases, and 12 bases stayed unmatched. CDR3 length: 14 residues. The germline V gene encodes CDR1 MNHEY and CDR2 SMNVEV (reference sequence). CDR3 residues: CASSVQGAVFSAFF. CDR3 in DNA: TGTGCCAGCAGTGTGCAGGGGGCGGTGTTTTCAGCTTTCTTT.

In the case of this clone: The junction does not match germline at one end; this may be a read error. The chain couples TRBV3-1 (or the pseudogene TRBV3-2) to TRBJ2-2; perhaps D is TRBD1 or TRBD2 (5 bases each). The CDR3 consists of 15 residues. Germline V gives CDR1 LGHDT, CDR2 YNNKEL (reference sequence). The CDR3 spells CASSTPGANSGELFF. CDR3 coding DNA: TGTGCCAGCAGCACCCCCGGGGCCAACAGCGGGGAGCTGTTTTTT.

V is TRBV19 and J is TRBJ2-1; D not certain. V lost 4 bases and J lost 4, with 8 bases in between. Germline CDR1 reads LNHDA; CDR2 reads SQIVND (reference sequence). The CDR3 loop spans 13 amino acids. CDR3 nucleotides: TGTGCCAGTAGTACACAGCTTTACAATGAGCAGTTCTTC. It codes for CASSTQLYNEQFF.

The chain has TRBV18 and TRBJ2-3, with 10 bases lining up with TRBD2. The CDR3 consists of 16 residues. After removal of 1 base from V and 2 bases from J, the junction contained 3 bases not matched to a gene. CDR1 KGHSH and CDR2 LQKENI come from the germline V gene. This chain's CDR3 is CASSPLSGGTTDTQYF. The CDR3 DNA sequence: TGTGCCAGCTCACCACTTAGCGGGGGGACCACAGATACGCAGTATTTT.

The chain couples TRBV14 to TRBJ2-7; D might be TRBD1 or TRBD2, each matching 6 bases. Germline V lookup: CDR1 SGHDN, CDR2 FVKESK. The CDR3 runs to 18 residues. The V and J ends lost 1 base and 0 bases respectively, with 19 bases between them. Here the CDR3 reads CASSQVSFGGQLSYEQYF. CDR3 nucleotide sequence: TGTGCCAGCAGCCAAGTTTCCTTCGGGGGCCAACTCTCCTACGAGCAGTACTTC.

V is TRBV7-3 and J is TRBJ2-2, with 7 bases that match TRBD1. The V segment lost 4 bases and the J segment 2 bases; nucleotides outside the gene matches: 16. Germline CDR1 is SGHTA and CDR2 is FQGTGA. The CDR3 loop spans 19 amino acids. CDR3 sequence reads: CASSSPIGAGGRNTGELFF. The CDR3 DNA follows: TGTGCCAGCAGCTCCCCTATAGGGGCAGGGGGAAGAAACACCGGGGAGCTGTTTTTT. Full variable domain (remainder filled in from reference TRBV7-3 and TRBJ2-2): GAGVSQTPSNKVTEKGKYVELRCDPISGHTALYWYRQSLGQGPEFLIYFQGTGAADDSGLPNDRFFAVRPEGSVSTLKIQRTERGDSAVYLCASSSPIGAGGRNTGELFFGEGSRLTVL.

The CDR3 loop is CASSLARGLAFNEQFF. The CDR3 DNA sequence: TGTGCCAGCAGCTTAGCCCGGGGCCTAGCGTTCAATGAGCAGTTCTTC. The chain uses TRBV11-3 and TRBJ2-1; D is perhaps TRBD2 (6 bases). Germline V gene sequence: CDR1 SGHNT, CDR2 YENEEA. V was shortened by 1 base and J by 6 bases, with 16 bases between the two germline ends. CDR3 length: 16 residues. Filled out from reference TRBV11-3 and TRBJ2-1, the complete variable domain reads EAGVVQSPRYKIIEKKQPVAFWCNPISGHNTLYWYLQNLGQGPELLIRYENEEAVDDSQLPKDRFSAERLKGVDSTLKIQPAELGDSAVYLCASSLARGLAFNEQFFGPGTRLTVL.

CDR3 region: CASIGFGRTNTEAFF. The CDR3 coding sequence is TGTGCCAGCATCGGATTCGGCAGAACAAACACTGAAGCTTTCTTT. The V and J genes are TRBV25-1 and TRBJ1-1; D is uncertain. Germline lookup yields CDR1 MGHDK and CDR2 SYGVNS. The CDR3 is 15 residues long. V was clipped by 7 bases and J by 2 bases, with 17 bases between them. The entire variable domain, with the rest obtained from reference TRBV25-1 and TRBJ1-1, is as follows: EADIYQTPRYLVIGTGKKITLECSQTMGHDKMYWYQQDPGMELHLIHYSYGVNSTEKGDLSSESTVSRIRTEHFPLTLESARPSHTSQYLCASIGFGRTNTEAFFGQGTRLTVV.

The chain's CDR3 is CASSLVDRDYGYTF. The CDR3 DNA reads TGTGCCAGCAGCTTAGTTGACAGGGACTATGGCTACACCTTC. The chain carries TRBV7-2 and TRBJ1-2, with 7 bases aligning to TRBD1. The ends lost 1 base at V and 3 bases at J; junction bases unmatched: 2. Germline V gene sequence: CDR1 SGHTA, CDR2 FQGNSA. This CDR3 region has 14 residues.

The chain employs TRBV3-1 (or the pseudogene TRBV3-2) and TRBJ1-5, with D possibly TRBD1 on 5 matching bases. The V and J ends lost 1 base and 0 bases respectively, with 7 bases between them. Germline CDR1 LGHDT, CDR2 YNNKEL (reference sequence). The length of the CDR3 is 15 residues. The CDR3 DNA sequence: TGTGCCAGCAGCCAAGGCAGGGCTAGCAATCAGCCCCAGCATTTT. Translated: CASSQGRASNQPQHF.

This clone appeared a few times. V usage is TRBV7-2 and J usage is TRBJ1-3, with D hard to call. From germline, CDR1 is SGHTA and CDR2 FQGNSA. The CDR3 totals 16 residues. The V and J ends lost 3 bases and 0 bases respectively, with 12 bases between them. The CDR3 here is CASSFSTEFSGNTIYF. The CDR3 DNA sequence: TGTGCCAGCAGCTTTTCTACAGAATTCTCTGGAAACACCATATATTTT.

J is TRBJ1-1 and V is TRBV5-1, with D maybe TRBD1 (5 bases). This CDR3 region has 14 residues. Germline CDR1 is SGHRS and CDR2 is YFSETQ. CDR3 DNA: TGCGCAGTCAGGGCAGGACCTATGAACACTGAAGCTTTCTTT. It codes for CAVRAGPMNTEAFF.

The CDR3 nucleotides are TGTGCCAGCAGCTTAGATCGGTCCAGTAGCGCTGAAGCTTTCTTT. This gives the protein CASSLDRSSSAEAFF. The chain combines TRBV11-2 with TRBJ1-1; D unclear. V was clipped by 0 bases and J by 6 bases, with 14 bases between them. The CDR3 totals 15 residues. The germline gives CDR1 SGHAT, CDR2 FQNNGV.

The genes are TRBV9 and TRBJ1-1; D is unclear. Trimming stripped 3 bases from V and 1 base from J, with 4 bases between. The CDR3 is 12 residues long. Germline V gene lookup returns CDR1 SGDLS and CDR2 YYNGEE. CDR3 coding DNA: TGTGCCAGCAGCGCTCAGAACACTGAAGCTTTCTTT. It is translated as CASSAQNTEAFF. The variable domain in full, completed from reference TRBV9 and TRBJ1-1, reads DSGVTQTPKHLITATGQRVTLRCSPRSGDLSVYWYQQSLDQGLQFLIQYYNGEERAKGNILERFSAQQFPDLHSELNLSSLELGDSALYFCASSAQNTEAFFGQGTRLTVV.

The V gene is TRBV9, the J gene TRBJ2-7; 7 nucleotides align to TRBD2. The V segment lost 7 bases and the J segment 2 bases; nucleotides outside the gene matches: 9. The CDR3 contains 14 residues. Germline values: CDR1 SGDLS, CDR2 YYNGEE. In DNA, the CDR3 is TGTGCCAGCTCCCGGGGGGTCCCGACCTACGAGCAGTACTTC. Its protein product is CASSRGVPTYEQYF. Based on the CDR3 plus reference TRBV9 and TRBJ2-7, the full variable domain is DSGVTQTPKHLITATGQRVTLRCSPRSGDLSVYWYQQSLDQGLQFLIQYYNGEERAKGNILERFSAQQFPDLHSELNLSSLELGDSALYFCASSRGVPTYEQYFGPGTRLTVT.

The V call is TRBV11-3, the J call TRBJ2-2; the D gene is possibly TRBD2 (5 bases). Trimming took off 1 base at V and 7 bases at J, with 7 bases between the two ends. Germline V gene sequence: CDR1 SGHNT, CDR2 YENEEA. The CDR3 sequence is 13 residues long. Here the CDR3 DNA reads TGTGCCAGCAGCTTAGTGAGGGACGGGGAGCTGTTTTTT. Amino acid sequence: CASSLVRDGELFF.

The chain carries TRBV5-1 and TRBJ1-6; perhaps TRBD1 as D (5 bases). The CDR3 has 13 amino acids. V lost 4 bases and J lost 17, with 19 bases in between. CDR1 is SGHRS, CDR2 YFSETQ, per germline. The CDR3 DNA sequence: TGCGCCAGCAGCACAGGATATGACATCGTCTTCCACTTT. This codes for CASSTGYDIVFHF. Looking up the rest from reference TRBV5-1 and TRBJ1-6 gives the full variable domain: KAGVTQTPRYLIKTRGQQVTLSCSPISGHRSVSWYQQTPGQGLQFLFEYFSETQRNKGNFPGRFSGRQFSNSRSEMNVSTLELGDSALYLCASSTGYDIVFHFGNGTRLTVT.

J is TRBJ2-3 and V is TRBV5-1; D perhaps matches TRBD2 (6 bases). Germline V gives CDR1 SGHRS, CDR2 YFSETQ. V dropped 0 bases and J dropped 4 bases, with 15 bases sitting between them. The CDR3 spans 16 residues. CDR3 amino acids: CASSLAVGSQADTQYF. DNA of the CDR3: TGCGCCAGCAGCTTGGCAGTCGGGAGTCAAGCAGATACGCAGTATTTT. Full variable domain (remainder filled in from reference TRBV5-1 and TRBJ2-3): KAGVTQTPRYLIKTRGQQVTLSCSPISGHRSVSWYQQTPGQGLQFLFEYFSETQRNKGNFPGRFSGRQFSNSRSEMNVSTLELGDSALYLCASSLAVGSQADTQYFGPGTRLTVL.

Comment on this clone: This sample also contains other DNA sequences that code for the same CDR3. The chain carries TRBV6-5 and TRBJ2-5; no reliable D call. From germline, CDR1 is MNHEY and CDR2 SVGAGI. The V and J ends lost 0 bases and 4 bases respectively, with 3 bases between them. CDR3 size: 12 residues. The CDR3 DNA sequence: TGTGCCAGCAGTTACTCGGGAGAGACCCAGTACTTC. Translation: CASSYSGETQYF.